The 10 T cell receptor beta chains below were found in one sample sequenced in a study of OX40 agonist ivuxolimab in advanced cancers. Using immunoSEQ multiplex PCR, the repertoire was profiled, and TCRdb retains in-frame clones only, with some absent. Altogether 45,000 to 65,000 clones are present, approximately 84% being singletons, with the ten largest covering about 3%. The material sequenced was CD4+ or CD8+ T cells sorted from blood, taken in a trial of the OX40 agonist ivuxolimab. These receptors were collected from an adult with an advanced solid tumor such as melanoma, head and neck, liver or kidney cancer.

This chain connects TRBV20-1 to TRBJ1-1; no reliable D call. CDR3 length equals 11 residues. V was shortened by 4 bases and J by 8 bases, with 11 bases between the two germline ends. Germline V gene data show CDR1 as DFQATT and CDR2 as SNEGSKA (reference sequence). CDR3 DNA: TGCAGTGCTACTTATTTGGGGGAAGCTTTCTTT. Encoded protein: CSATYLGEAFF.

The J gene is TRBJ1-1, the V gene TRBV7-3; D is unresolved. The V end was cut by 5 bases, the J end by 1 base, with 8 bases between. The CDR3 contains 13 residues. The germline gives CDR1 SGHTA, CDR2 FQGTGA. CDR3 amino acids: CASSEQQNTEAFF. The CDR3 DNA reads TGTGCCAGCAGCGAACAGCAGAACACTGAAGCTTTCTTT.

This clone appeared once. J is TRBJ2-3 and V is TRBV7-8, with 8 bases that match TRBD1. This CDR3 has 16 residues. Germline V CDR1 and CDR2: SGHVS, FQNEAQ. J lost 1 base, V lost 5 bases, and 8 bases had no gene match. DNA of the CDR3: TGTGCCAGCAGCACGACAGGGGCCAGGGGCACAGATACGCAGTATTTT. Its translation: CASSTTGARGTDTQYF.

The chain combines TRBV7-3 with TRBJ2-1; TRBD1 agrees at 8 bases. This CDR3 contains 13 residues. V shed 5 bases, J shed 12 bases, and the junction held 9 bases outside the gene matches. The V gene's germline CDR1 is SGHTA and CDR2 FQGTGA. CDR3: CASSPQDRGWQFF. CDR3 bases: TGTGCCAGCAGCCCCCAAGACAGGGGATGGCAGTTCTTC.

CDR3 amino acids: CASSAALDEKLFF. For the CDR3, the DNA is TGTGCCAGTAGCGCAGCTTTAGACGAAAAACTGTTTTTT. The chain is built from TRBV6-1 and TRBJ1-4; D is uncertain. Trimming took 9 bases from V and 8 from J, leaving 16 bases between them. The CDR3 runs to 13 residues. CDR1 is MNHNS, CDR2 SASEGT, per germline.

The rearrangement links TRBV4-3 to TRBJ2-7; TRBD2 matches 7 bases. J lost 7 bases, V lost 2 bases, and 5 bases had no gene match. Germline V gene data show CDR1 as LGHNA and CDR2 as YSLEER. The CDR3 runs 13 residues. The CDR3 sequence: CASSQSGVGEQYF. In DNA form, the CDR3 reads TGCGCCAGCAGCCAAAGCGGGGTCGGGGAGCAGTACTTC.

In its sample, this clone was seen a few times. Here the CDR3 reads CASSSRLAGQETQYF. The CDR3 nucleotides read TGTGCCAGCAGCTCTCGACTAGCGGGGCAAGAGACCCAGTACTTC. The J gene is TRBJ2-5, the V gene TRBV5-4; 11 bases line up with TRBD2. With V trimmed by 3 bases and J by 2 bases, 3 bases remained unmatched. CDR3 length: 15 residues. The germline V gene encodes CDR1 SGHNT and CDR2 YYREEE (reference sequence).

The rearrangement joins TRBV18 to TRBJ1-4; D might be TRBD1 (5 bases). V lost 3 bases and J lost 4, with 18 bases in between. Germline V CDR1 and CDR2: KGHSH, LQKENI. The CDR3 length is 17 residues. The CDR3 reads CASSPGVRTGVNEKLFF. The CDR3 DNA follows: TGTGCCAGCTCACCGGGGGTTAGGACCGGAGTTAATGAAAAACTGTTTTTT.

The chain combines TRBV27 with TRBJ1-6; possible D gene TRBD1, 5 bases. CDR3 length equals 17 residues. Trimming cost V 2 bases and J 0 bases, with 11 bases left between them. CDR1 MNHEY and CDR2 SMNVEV come from the germline V gene (reference sequence). CDR3 protein: CASSLEGMSSYNSPLHF. The CDR3 region has the DNA TGTGCCAGCAGTTTAGAGGGGATGAGCTCCTATAATTCACCCCTCCACTTT.

The CDR3 reads CASSMGGGAYSTDTQYF. In DNA form, the CDR3 reads TGTGCCTCCTCAATGGGGGGGGGCGCTTATAGCACAGATACGCAGTATTTT. The rearrangement links TRBV19 to TRBJ2-3, with D possibly TRBD2 on 7 matching bases. The germline V gene encodes CDR1 LNHDA and CDR2 SQIVND (reference sequence). CDR3 length: 17 amino acids. Trimming stripped 11 bases from V and 0 bases from J, with 24 bases between.